This record concerns one T cell receptor beta chain sequence. Antigen specificity is unknown. The data originate from a study of vaccination and CD4 T cells after COVID-19. Study background: The makeup of the convalescents was six males and four females, two of them Hispanic. Cells were stimulated with overlapping spike peptide pools from SARS-CoV-2, HCoV-NL63, HCoV-OC43 and HCoV-229E.

Sample treatment: approximately nine-day PBMC culture with coronavirus spike peptide pools or control peptides (ViraFEST assay). Cultures of PBMCs, 1.5 million to 2 million per well, were set up with approximately 9.6 IU/ml IL-2 and around 9.7 ug/ml peptide pools. Germline-derived CDR1 and CDR2 are MNHEY and SMNVEV (reference sequence). J gave up 7 bases and V 2 bases, and 9 bases lay outside the gene matches. The CDR3 sequence is 16 residues long. With the Oncomine TCR Beta short-read assay, DNA from cultured CD4+ T cells was sequenced. The source of extracted genomic DNA was cultured CD4+ T cells. TCRdb itself ran the PCR reads through MiXCR, one entry per CDR3 protein. The sample lists under 15,000 distinct CDR3 sequences, 52% occurring once.

The sequenced sample was CD4+ T cells from blood, cultured in vitro. The sequence derives from a human donor who had recovered from COVID-19. The chain links TRBV27 to TRBJ2-5; 11 bases are a match to TRBD2. The CDR3 region is CASSLALAGGRGTQYF. For the CDR3, the DNA is TGTGCCAGCAGTTTAGCCCTAGCGGGGGGCCGGGGGACCCAGTACTTC.